This is a list of T cell receptor beta chains from one sample in a study of blood T cells in healthy people across ages. TCRdb called the 5' RACE reads again in MiXCR, with one record for every CDR3 protein. The sample carries around 900,000 distinct CDR3 sequences, about 51% recorded once. The material sequenced was blood. These receptors came from a woman aged 60 to 75 in good health. CDR3s include the opening cysteine and the closing phenylalanine or tryptophan. D genes are given only for firm matches. Clone size is given for some rows only: seen once, a few or many times, or a class if the clone is expanded.

CDR3 protein	CDR3 DNA	clone size	V gene	J gene	D gene
CASSLRRDNFYNEQFF	TGTGCCAGCAGCTTGAGACGGGACAACTTTTACAATGAGCAGTTCTTC	NA	TRBV5-6	TRBJ2-1	NA
CASSLEFGRPLFNEQFF	TGTGCCAGCAGCTTAGAATTCGGGAGGCCCCTCTTCAATGAGCAGTTCTTC	few	TRBV11-2	TRBJ2-1	TRBD2
CASRPTLLAGVYNEQFF	TGTGCCAGCAGGCCGACCCTACTAGCGGGAGTGTACAATGAGCAGTTCTTC	once	TRBV28	TRBJ2-1	TRBD2
CASSYSFTGELFF	TGTGCCAGCAGTTACTCGTTCACCGGGGAGCTGTTTTTT	NA	TRBV6-2/TRBV6-3	TRBJ2-2	NA
CASSPDGNIQYF	TGCGCCAGCAGCCCGGACGGGAACATTCAGTACTTC	NA	TRBV4-1	TRBJ2-4	NA
CASSQGLVASYEQYF	TGTGCCAGCAGCCAAGGTTTGGTAGCTAGTTACGAGCAGTACTTC	NA	TRBV3-1	TRBJ2-7	NA
CASSFTSEHLNEQFF	TGTGCCAGCAGTTTTACTAGCGAACACCTCAATGAGCAGTTCTTC	NA	TRBV6-5	TRBJ2-1	TRBD2
CVSSLDGGAAYEQYF	TGCGTCAGCAGCTTGGATGGGGGCGCGGCCTACGAGCAGTACTTC	NA	TRBV5-1	TRBJ2-7	NA
CRVVGDRGTYNEQFF	TGCAGAGTTGTAGGGGACAGGGGGACCTACAATGAGCAGTTCTTC	once	TRBV29-1	TRBJ2-1	TRBD1
CASSVGGQRDNEQFF	TGTGCCAGCAGCGTAGGAGGACAGAGGGACAATGAGCAGTTCTTC	NA	TRBV9	TRBJ2-1	NA
CASNNRRDIPYEQYF	TGTGCCAGCAACAACCGCCGGGACATACCCTACGAGCAGTACTTC	NA	TRBV28	TRBJ2-7	NA
CASSPKTSGRAGETQYF	TGTGCCAGCAGCCCGAAGACTAGCGGGAGGGCCGGAGAGACCCAGTACTTC	NA	TRBV7-9	TRBJ2-5	TRBD2
CSVSGTSGSLGTDTQYF	TGCAGCGTCTCCGGGACTAGCGGGAGCTTAGGCACAGATACGCAGTATTTT	few	TRBV29-1	TRBJ2-3	TRBD2
CASSNGPSSYEQYF	TGCGCCAGCAGCAATGGACCTAGCTCCTACGAGCAGTACTTC	few	TRBV5-1	TRBJ2-7	NA
CSATSVYNEQFF	TGCAGTGCTACTAGCGTATACAATGAGCAGTTCTTC	NA	TRBV20-1	TRBJ2-1	NA
CSASQRTGEKLFF	TGCAGTGCTAGTCAGCGGACAGGCGAAAAACTGTTTTTT	NA	TRBV20-1	TRBJ1-4	TRBD1
CASSSPRGQETQYF	TGCGCCAGCAGCTCCCCGCGGGGCCAAGAGACCCAGTACTTC	NA	TRBV5-1	TRBJ2-5	NA
CASSQNLAGALYEQYF	TGTGCCAGCAGCCAAAATCTAGCGGGAGCGCTTTACGAGCAGTACTTC	NA	TRBV3-1	TRBJ2-7	TRBD2
CASSERKGFYTF	TGTGCCAGCAGTGAAAGGAAGGGATTCTACACCTTC	few	TRBV2	TRBJ1-2	NA
CASSDIQGLSYEQYF	TGTGCCAGCAGCGACATTCAGGGGCTTTCCTACGAGCAGTACTTC	few	TRBV7-2	TRBJ2-7	NA
CASSKNGQGQETQYF	TGCGCCAGCAGCAAGAACGGGCAGGGACAAGAGACCCAGTACTTC	NA	TRBV4-1	TRBJ2-5	NA
CASSQDPMGQGTHGYTF	TGCGCCAGCAGCCAAGATCCCATGGGACAGGGAACCCATGGCTACACCTTC	few	TRBV4-1	TRBJ1-2	TRBD1
CSARDTSGGKFSYEQYF	TGCAGTGCTAGAGATACTAGCGGGGGGAAGTTCTCCTACGAGCAGTACTTC	NA	TRBV20-1	TRBJ2-7	TRBD2
CSVEGQGTDYGYTF	TGCAGCGTTGAGGGGCAGGGTACGGACTATGGCTACACCTTC	few	TRBV29-1	TRBJ1-2	NA
CASSSMGTGHQPQHF	TGTGCCAGCAGTTCGATGGGGACAGGGCATCAGCCCCAGCATTTT	few	TRBV27	TRBJ1-5	TRBD1
CSVGRTDTQYF	TGCAGCGTTGGGAGAACAGATACGCAGTATTTT	NA	TRBV29-1	TRBJ2-3	NA
CATSRDRGREQDTQYF	TGTGCCACCAGCAGAGATAGAGGGAGGGAGCAAGATACGCAGTATTTT	NA	TRBV15	TRBJ2-3	TRBD2
CASRPGASGTHEQYF	TGCGCCAGCAGACCCGGGGCTAGCGGGACCCACGAGCAGTACTTC	NA	TRBV5-1	TRBJ2-7	TRBD2
CASSYWAGQTQYF	TGTGCCAGCAGTTATTGGGCAGGACAGACCCAGTACTTC	NA	TRBV6-6	TRBJ2-5	NA
CSATDSHSYNEQFF	TGCAGTGCCACTGACTCCCATTCCTACAATGAGCAGTTCTTC	once	TRBV20-1	TRBJ2-1	NA
CASSWLAGESSYEQYF	TGTGCCAGCAGCTGGCTAGCGGGAGAGAGCTCCTACGAGCAGTACTTC	few	TRBV7-6	TRBJ2-7	TRBD2
CASSYSGDGFYGYTF	TGTGCCAGCAGTTACTCGGGGGACGGCTTCTATGGCTACACCTTC	few	TRBV6-5	TRBJ1-2	NA
CASSPTGSGSFEQFF	TGTGCCAGCAGTCCGACAGGGTCTGGGTCATTTGAGCAGTTCTTC	few	TRBV28	TRBJ2-1	TRBD1
CSASWTAYSNQPQHF	TGCAGTGCTAGCTGGACAGCCTATAGCAATCAGCCCCAGCATTTT	NA	TRBV20-1	TRBJ1-5	NA
CATMEYERYF	TGTGCCACCATGGAATACGAGCGGTACTTC	NA	TRBV6-2/TRBV6-3	TRBJ2-7	NA
CSARWDSDEQYF	TGCAGTGCTAGGTGGGATAGCGACGAGCAGTACTTC	NA	TRBV20-1	TRBJ2-7	NA
CASRDGTGGGDTQYF	TGTGCCAGCAGAGACGGGACAGGCGGCGGAGATACGCAGTATTTT	NA	TRBV2	TRBJ2-3	TRBD1
CASSSDGLVNTEAFF	TGTGCCAGCAGCTCCGATGGGTTAGTGAACACTGAAGCTTTCTTT	few	TRBV7-9	TRBJ1-1	NA
CASSLGTSATREQYF	TGTGCCAGCAGCTTGGGTACTAGCGCCACGCGCGAGCAGTACTTC	NA	TRBV5-8	TRBJ2-7	TRBD2
CASRAGTPLSTDTQYF	TGTGCCAGCAGGGCCGGGACCCCCCTAAGTACAGATACGCAGTATTTT	NA	TRBV7-2	TRBJ2-3	NA
CASSRNLGLAETQYF	TGTGCCAGCTCACGAAACCTCGGACTAGCGGAGACCCAGTACTTC	NA	TRBV18	TRBJ2-5	TRBD2
CASSESAGTFYEQYF	TGTGCCAGCAGTGAATCGGCAGGGACCTTCTACGAGCAGTACTTC	NA	TRBV6-1	TRBJ2-7	NA
CASSYGLAGGKDTQYF	TGTGCCAGCAGCTATGGACTAGCGGGAGGGAAAGATACGCAGTATTTT	NA	TRBV7-3	TRBJ2-3	TRBD2
CASSLETGGGANVLTF	TGTGCCAGCAGCTTAGAAACAGGGGGGGGGGCCAACGTCCTGACTTTC	few	TRBV7-2	TRBJ2-6	TRBD1
CASSEAPQSYEQYF	TGTGCCAGCAGTGAAGCACCTCAGAGCTACGAGCAGTACTTC	few	TRBV6-1	TRBJ2-7	NA
CASSYSFVGTDTQYF	TGTGCCAGCAGTTACTCGTTTGTGGGCACAGATACGCAGTATTTT	NA	TRBV6-5	TRBJ2-3	NA
CASSSAPVGTGGANVLTF	TGTGCCAGCAGCTCCGCCCCCGTTGGTACTGGTGGGGCCAACGTCCTGACTTTC	NA	TRBV7-3	TRBJ2-6	NA
CASSLGATGADTQYF	TGTGCCAGCAGCTTAGGGGCGACAGGCGCAGATACGCAGTATTTT	few	TRBV11-3	TRBJ2-3	NA
CASSYSVGSGYNEQFF	TGTGCCAGCAGTTACTCTGTAGGCTCAGGATACAATGAGCAGTTCTTC	few	TRBV6-2/TRBV6-3	TRBJ2-1	NA
CASGWGGTGGNTEAFF	TGCGCCAGCGGCTGGGGGGGGACAGGGGGGAACACTGAAGCTTTCTTT	NA	TRBV5-1	TRBJ1-1	TRBD1
CASSSGNPYEQYF	TGTGCCAGCAGCTCAGGAAACCCCTACGAGCAGTACTTC	NA	TRBV7-4	TRBJ2-7	NA
CATSDSWSSYNEQFF	TGTGCCACCAGTGATTCTTGGAGCTCCTACAATGAGCAGTTCTTC	NA	TRBV24-1	TRBJ2-1	NA
CATSLAGDTQYF	TGTGCCACCAGCCTAGCGGGAGATACGCAGTATTTT	many	TRBV15	TRBJ2-3	TRBD2
CATSSNAGTGNTGELFF	TGTGCCACTTCCTCAAATGCCGGGACAGGGAACACCGGGGAGCTGTTTTTT	NA	TRBV10-3	TRBJ2-2	TRBD1